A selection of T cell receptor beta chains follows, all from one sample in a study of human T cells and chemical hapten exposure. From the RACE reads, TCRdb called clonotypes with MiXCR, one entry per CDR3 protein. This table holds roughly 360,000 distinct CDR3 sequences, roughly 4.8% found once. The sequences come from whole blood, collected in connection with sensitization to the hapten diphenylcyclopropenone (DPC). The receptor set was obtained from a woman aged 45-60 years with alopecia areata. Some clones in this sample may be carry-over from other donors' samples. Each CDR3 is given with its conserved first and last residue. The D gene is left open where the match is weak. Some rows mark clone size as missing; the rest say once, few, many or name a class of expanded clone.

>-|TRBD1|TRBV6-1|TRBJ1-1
TGTGCCAGCAGTCGCCAACAGGGGGCTAAGGGCACTGAAGCTTTCTTT
CASSRQQGAKGTEAFF
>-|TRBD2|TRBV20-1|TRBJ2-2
TGCAGTGCCAGAAGGGTTAGCGGGAGGGCCTCCGGGGAGCTGTTTTTT
CSARRVSGRASGELFF
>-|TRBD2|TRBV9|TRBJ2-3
TGTGCCAGCAGCGAGGGGTTACGGGGGGGAGCAGATACGCAGTATTTT
CASSEGLRGGADTQYF
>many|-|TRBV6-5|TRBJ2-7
TGTGCCAGCAGTTCCGGGACGGCCAGCTCCTACGAGCAGTACTTC
CASSSGTASSYEQYF
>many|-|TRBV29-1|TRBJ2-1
TGCAGCGTTGGCGTTAGGGGGGTTGAGCAGTTCTTC
CSVGVRGVEQFF
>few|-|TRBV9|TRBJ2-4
TGTGCCAGCAGCGTAGACGGAGCAGCCAAAAACATTCAGTACTTC
CASSVDGAAKNIQYF
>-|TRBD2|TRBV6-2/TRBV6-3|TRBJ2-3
TGTGCCAGCAGTTACTATACGGCGGGGGACCATACGCAGTATTTT
CASSYYTAGDHTQYF
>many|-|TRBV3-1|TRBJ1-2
TGTGCCAGCAGCCAAGGATCCTGGGACAATGGCTACACCTTC
CASSQGSWDNGYTF
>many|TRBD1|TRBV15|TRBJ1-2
TGTGCCACCAGCACCTTTCGACAGGGGGCTAATGGCTACACCTTC
CATSTFRQGANGYTF
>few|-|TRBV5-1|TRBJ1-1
TGCGCCAGCAGATATGCGGGGACTGAAGCTTTCTTT
CASRYAGTEAFF
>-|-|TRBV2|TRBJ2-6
TGTGCCAGCATCCCAACAAGCTCTGGGGCCAACGTCCTGACTTTC
CASIPTSSGANVLTF
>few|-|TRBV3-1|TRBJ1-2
TGTGCCAGCAGCCAAGAATCTGGGACCGCTATTGGCTACACCTTC
CASSQESGTAIGYTF
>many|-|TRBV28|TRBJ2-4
TGTGCCAGCAGTTTCGGAGCCAGGGTGGAGTACTTC
CASSFGARVEYF
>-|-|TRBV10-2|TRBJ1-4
TGCGCCAGCAGTGAGTCTGATGAAAAACTGTTTTTT
CASSESDEKLFF
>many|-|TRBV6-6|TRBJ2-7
TGTGCCAGCAGTACCGGAGGGGTTGCCTACGAGCAGTACTTC
CASSTGGVAYEQYF
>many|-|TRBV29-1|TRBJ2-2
TGCAGCGTTGGAGGAGATTACACCGGGGAGCTGTTTTTT
CSVGGDYTGELFF
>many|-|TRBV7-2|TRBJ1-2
TGTGCCAGCAGCTCCAATCATGATGGCTACACCTTC
CASSSNHDGYTF
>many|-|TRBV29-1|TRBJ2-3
TGCAGCGTTGATCGGCCGAACACAGATACGCAGTATTTT
CSVDRPNTDTQYF
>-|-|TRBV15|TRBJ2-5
TGTGCCACCAGCAGAGATCGGGGGAGCGAGACCCAGTACTTC
CATSRDRGSETQYF
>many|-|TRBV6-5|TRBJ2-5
TGTGCCAGCAGAATCGGGGCCGGGGAGACCCAGTACTTC
CASRIGAGETQYF
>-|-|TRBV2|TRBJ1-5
TGTGCCAGCAGTGACCTGGGTAGCAATCAGCCCCAGCATTTT
CASSDLGSNQPQHF
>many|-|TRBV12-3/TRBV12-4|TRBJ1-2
TGTGCCAGCAGTTTTGGGCAGTTCTATGGCTACACCTTC
CASSFGQFYGYTF
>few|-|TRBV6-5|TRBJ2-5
TGTGCCAGCAGCATTTGGAGGGGGGAAGAGACCCAGTACTTC
CASSIWRGEETQYF
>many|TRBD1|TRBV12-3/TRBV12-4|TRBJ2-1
TGTGCCAGCGCGGACAGGGAGGACAATGAGCAGTTCTTC
CASADREDNEQFF
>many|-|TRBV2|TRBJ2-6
TGTGCCAGCAGTCCCTGGATGGGGACTGGGGCCAACGTCCTGACTTTC
CASSPWMGTGANVLTF
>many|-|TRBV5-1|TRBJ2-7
TGCGCCAGCAGCTTTAGCGGAGCGGCCTACGAGCAGTACTTC
CASSFSGAAYEQYF
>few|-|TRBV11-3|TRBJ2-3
TGTGCCAGCAGCTTAGATGGGGCTCGGCGTAGCACAGATACGCAGTATTTT
CASSLDGARRSTDTQYF
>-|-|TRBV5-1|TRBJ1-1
TGCGCCAGCAGCTTGGAGGGGGTAGTGGACACTGAAGCTTTCTTT
CASSLEGVVDTEAFF
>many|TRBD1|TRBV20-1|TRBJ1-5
TGCAGTGCTATCGCGACAGGGGACCAGCCCCAGCATTTT
CSAIATGDQPQHF
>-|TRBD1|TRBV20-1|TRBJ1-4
TGCAGTGCGATGGGACAGGGTAATGAAAAACTGTTTTTT
CSAMGQGNEKLFF
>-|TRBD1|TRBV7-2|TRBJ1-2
TGTGCCAGCAGCTTAGCACAGGGGATCGGCTACACCTTC
CASSLAQGIGYTF
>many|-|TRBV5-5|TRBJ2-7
TGTGCCAGCAGCTCCATTACCTACGAGCAGTACTTC
CASSSITYEQYF
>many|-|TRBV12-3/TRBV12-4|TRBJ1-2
TGTGCCAGCAGCCTAGGAACAGGGTTCTATGGCTACACCTTC
CASSLGTGFYGYTF
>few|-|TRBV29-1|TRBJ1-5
TGCAGCGCAGGAACCCAAGGTCAGCCCCAGCATTTT
CSAGTQGQPQHF
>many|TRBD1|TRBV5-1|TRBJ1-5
TGCGCCAGCAGCCCCTGGACAGGGGAAAATCAGCCCCAGCATTTT
CASSPWTGENQPQHF
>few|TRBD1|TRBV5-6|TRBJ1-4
TGTGCCAGCAGCCCCTGGGACAGGATTGAAAAACTGTTTTTT
CASSPWDRIEKLFF
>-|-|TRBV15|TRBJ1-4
TGTGCCACCAGCGGGACCCCCGGCACTAATGAAAAACTGTTTTTT
CATSGTPGTNEKLFF
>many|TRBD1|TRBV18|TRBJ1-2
TGTGCCAGCTCACCCGATTTAGGGACAGCGAACTATGGCTACACCTTC
CASSPDLGTANYGYTF
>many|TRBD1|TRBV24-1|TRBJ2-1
TGTGCCACCAGTGACCCCCAGGGGGTTAGCAATGAGCAGTTCTTC
CATSDPQGVSNEQFF
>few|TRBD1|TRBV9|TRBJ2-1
TGTGCCAGCAGCGTAGCTCTGACAGGGGTTGCGGATGAGCAGTTCTTC
CASSVALTGVADEQFF
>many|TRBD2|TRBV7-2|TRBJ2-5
TGTGCCAGCAGCTTACTAGCGGTTAGCCAAGAGACCCAGTACTTC
CASSLLAVSQETQYF
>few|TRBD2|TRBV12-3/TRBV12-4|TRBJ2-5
TGTGCCACCTCCTCGGGAGGTCTGGAGACCCAGTACTTC
CATSSGGLETQYF
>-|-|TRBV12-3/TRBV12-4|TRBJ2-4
TGTGCCAGCAGTTCGATTCTGGACCGGAACATTCAGTACTTC
CASSSILDRNIQYF